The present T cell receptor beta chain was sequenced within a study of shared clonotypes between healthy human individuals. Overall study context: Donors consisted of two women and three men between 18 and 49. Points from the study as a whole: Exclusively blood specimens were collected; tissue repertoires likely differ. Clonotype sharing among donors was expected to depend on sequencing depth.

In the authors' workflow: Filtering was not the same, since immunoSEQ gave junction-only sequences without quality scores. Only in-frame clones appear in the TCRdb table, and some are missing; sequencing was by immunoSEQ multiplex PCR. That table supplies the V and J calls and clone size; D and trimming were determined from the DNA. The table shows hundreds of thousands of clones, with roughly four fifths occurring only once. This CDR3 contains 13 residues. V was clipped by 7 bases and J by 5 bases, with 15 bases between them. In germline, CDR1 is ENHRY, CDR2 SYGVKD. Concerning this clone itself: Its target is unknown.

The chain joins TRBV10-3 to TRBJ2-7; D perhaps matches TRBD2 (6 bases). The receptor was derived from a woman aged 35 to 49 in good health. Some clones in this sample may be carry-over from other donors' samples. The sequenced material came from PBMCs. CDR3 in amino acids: CAITSGPTDEQYF. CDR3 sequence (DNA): TGTGCCATCACCAGCGGGCCCACAGACGAGCAGTACTTC.